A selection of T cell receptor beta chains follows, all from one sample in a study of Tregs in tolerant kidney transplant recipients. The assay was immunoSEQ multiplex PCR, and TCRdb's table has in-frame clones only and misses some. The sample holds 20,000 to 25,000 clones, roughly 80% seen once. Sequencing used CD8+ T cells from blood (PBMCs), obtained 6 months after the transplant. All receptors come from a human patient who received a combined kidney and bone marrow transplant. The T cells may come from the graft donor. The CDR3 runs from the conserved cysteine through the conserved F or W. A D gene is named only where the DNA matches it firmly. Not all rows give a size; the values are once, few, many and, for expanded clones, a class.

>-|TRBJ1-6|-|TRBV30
TGTGCCTGGAGGGGCTCCTATAATTCCCCCCTCCACTTT
CAWRGSYNSPLHF
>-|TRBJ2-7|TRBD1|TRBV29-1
TGCAGCGTTATGATAGGACAGGGGGTGTACGAGCAGTACTTC
CSVMIGQGVYEQYF
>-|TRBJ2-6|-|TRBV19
TGTGCCAGTAGTATCGACCTCGACGGAGCTGGGGCCAACGTCCTGACTTTC
CASSIDLDGAGANVLTF
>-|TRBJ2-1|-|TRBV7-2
TGTGCCAGCAGCTTGCGGGACAGACTCTACAATGAGCAGTTCTTC
CASSLRDRLYNEQFF
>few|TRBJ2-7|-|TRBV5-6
TGTGCCAGCAGCTTCGTTTCCGGGGTCGCCTACGAGCAGTACTTC
CASSFVSGVAYEQYF
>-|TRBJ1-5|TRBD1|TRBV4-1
TGCGCCAGCAGCCAACGAGCGACAGGGAATCAGCCCCAGCATTTT
CASSQRATGNQPQHF
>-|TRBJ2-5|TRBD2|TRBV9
TGTGCCAGCAGCGTAGCGGGGGGGGCAATGGGAGAAGAGACCCAGTACTTC
CASSVAGGAMGEETQYF
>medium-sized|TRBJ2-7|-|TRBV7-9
TGTGCCAGCGCCGTAGGGGACTCCCTAATCTACGAGCAGTACTTC
CASAVGDSLIYEQYF
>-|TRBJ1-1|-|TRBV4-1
TGCGCCAGCAGCCAAGAGCCAGGGATGAACACTGAAGCTTTCTTT
CASSQEPGMNTEAFF
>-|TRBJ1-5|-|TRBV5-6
TGTGCCAGCAGCCCGGGTCCTTATAGCAATCAGCCCCAGCATTTT
CASSPGPYSNQPQHF
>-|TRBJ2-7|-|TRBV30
TGTGCCTGGAGTGACGATCAACTGAACTACGAGCAGTACTTC
CAWSDDQLNYEQYF
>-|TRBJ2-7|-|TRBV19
TGTGCCAGTAGTCCCGGAGGGTCCACCTACGAGCAGTACTTC
CASSPGGSTYEQYF
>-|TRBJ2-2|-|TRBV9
TGTGCCAGCAGCGAGGACTCATCGCACTTGAACACCGGGGAGCTGTTTTTT
CASSEDSSHLNTGELFF
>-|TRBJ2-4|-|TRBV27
TGTGCCAGCAGGGGGGCATTAGCCAAAAACATTCAGTACTTC
CASRGALAKNIQYF
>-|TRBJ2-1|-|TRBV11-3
TGTGCCAGCAGCTTGGGGGACTGTGGGCGCCCCGCCGGGTGTGAGCAGTTCTTC
CASSLGDCGRPAGCEQFF
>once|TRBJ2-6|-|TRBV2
TGTGCCAGCGGCAAGGAGTCTGGGGCCAACGTCCTGACTTTC
CASGKESGANVLTF
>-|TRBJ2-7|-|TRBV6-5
TGTGCCAGCCGTCAGGGTCCCTACGAGCAGTACTTC
CASRQGPYEQYF
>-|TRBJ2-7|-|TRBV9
TGTGCCAGCAGCGTAGCCTGCACAGGGCCTTGGGCCTCCTCCTACGAGCAGTACTTC
CASSVACTGPWASSYEQYF
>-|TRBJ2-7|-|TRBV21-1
TGTGCCAGCAGCAAAGCCAACTGTACCTACGAGCAGTACTTC
CASSKANCTYEQYF
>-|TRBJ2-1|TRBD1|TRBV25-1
TGTGCCAGCAGTGAAACAGGGGGCAGCTACAATGAGCAGTTCTTC
CASSETGGSYNEQFF
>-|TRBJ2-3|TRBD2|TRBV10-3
TGTGCCACCCGACTAGCGAGGAGCACAGATACGCAGTATTTT
CATRLARSTDTQYF
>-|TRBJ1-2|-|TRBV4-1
TGCGCCAGCAGCCAAGAACGGCAGGGGCCCTATGGCTACACCTTC
CASSQERQGPYGYTF
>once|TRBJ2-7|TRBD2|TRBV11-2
TGTGCCAGCAGCATCTTGAGCGGGGGGCCCTACGAGCAGTACTTC
CASSILSGGPYEQYF
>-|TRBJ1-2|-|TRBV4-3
TGCGCCAGCAGCCAAGACCGACAGAGTTACTATGGCTACACCTTC
CASSQDRQSYYGYTF
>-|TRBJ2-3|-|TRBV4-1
TGCGCCAGCAGCCAACTAGATGCAGATACGCAGTATTTT
CASSQLDADTQYF
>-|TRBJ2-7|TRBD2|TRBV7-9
TGTGCCAGCAGCGAACGGTTAGCGGGGGTGTTCCACGAGCAGTACTTC
CASSERLAGVFHEQYF
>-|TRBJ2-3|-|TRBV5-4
TGTGCCAGCAGCCCCCAGTGGGGTGGGGGCCCAGATACGCAGTATTTT
CASSPQWGGGPDTQYF
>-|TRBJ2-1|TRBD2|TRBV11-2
TGTGCCAGCAGCTTATTCTCGGGGGGGCGAATTAATGAGCAGTTCTTC
CASSLFSGGRINEQFF
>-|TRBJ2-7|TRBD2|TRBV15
TGTGCCACCAGCATCCAACTAGCGGGAACTTACGAGCAGTACTTC
CATSIQLAGTYEQYF
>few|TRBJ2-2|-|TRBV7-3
TGTGCCAGCAGCTCTGTCCCCGGGGAGCTGTTTTTT
CASSSVPGELFF
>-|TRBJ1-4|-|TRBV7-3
TGTGCCAGCAGCTTTACGGACAGTCTATACGAAAAACTGTTTTTT
CASSFTDSLYEKLFF
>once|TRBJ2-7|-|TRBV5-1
TGCGCCAGCAGCTTGGCAGGGCTCTACGAGCAGTACTTC
CASSLAGLYEQYF
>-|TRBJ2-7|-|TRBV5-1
TGCGCCAGCAGCTCGACAGAGCTCTACGAGCAGTACTTC
CASSSTELYEQYF
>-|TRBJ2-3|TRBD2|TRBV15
TGTGCCACCAGCAGAGATCCCCTAGCGGGCACAGATACGCAGTATTTT
CATSRDPLAGTDTQYF
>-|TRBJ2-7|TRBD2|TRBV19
TGTGCCAGTAGTATACTAGCGGAGGACGAGCAGTACTTC
CASSILAEDEQYF
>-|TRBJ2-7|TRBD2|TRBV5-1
TGCGCCAGCAGCTTCGGGGCGGGAGGGCCATCCGAGCAGTACTTC
CASSFGAGGPSEQYF
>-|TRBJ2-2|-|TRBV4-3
TGCGCCAGCAGCCTAGACAGGACTCGGGGCGGGGAGCTGTTTTTT
CASSLDRTRGGELFF
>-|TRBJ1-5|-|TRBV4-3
TGCGCCAGCAGCCAGTTCTCCGGGGGTCAGCCCCAGCATTTT
CASSQFSGGQPQHF
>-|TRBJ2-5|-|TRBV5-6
TGTGCCAGCAGCTTGGTTTGGGCAGCGGGAGAGACCCAGTACTTC
CASSLVWAAGETQYF
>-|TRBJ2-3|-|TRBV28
TGTGCCAGCAGTCCCGGGGTTGACACAGATACGCAGTATTTT
CASSPGVDTDTQYF
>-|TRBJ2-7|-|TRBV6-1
TGTGCCAGCAGTGAAAGGGGGAACAGACGTGACGAGCAGTACTTC
CASSERGNRRDEQYF
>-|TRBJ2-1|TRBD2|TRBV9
TGTGCCAGCAGCGTACCCATAGCGGGAGGTGTTAATGAGCAGTTCTTC
CASSVPIAGGVNEQFF
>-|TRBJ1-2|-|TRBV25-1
TGTGCCAGCAGTGAATTACGGGGTAATGATGGCTACACCTTC
CASSELRGNDGYTF
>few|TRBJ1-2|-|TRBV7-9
TGTGCCAGCAGCTCCCTCTGGGGGGATGGCTACACCTTC
CASSSLWGDGYTF
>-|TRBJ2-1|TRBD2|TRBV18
TGTGCCAGCTCACCAGCTAGCGGGACCTCCTACAATGAGCAGTTCTTC
CASSPASGTSYNEQFF
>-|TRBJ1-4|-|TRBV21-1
TGTGCCAGCAGAAAAAAGCTTAAGACAGGGGCTAATGAAAAACTGTTTTTT
CASRKKLKTGANEKLFF
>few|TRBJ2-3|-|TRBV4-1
TGCGCCAGCAGCCAGGGGCCCAGCACAGATACGCAGTATTTT
CASSQGPSTDTQYF
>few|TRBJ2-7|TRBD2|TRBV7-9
TGTGCCAGCAGCTCTTATAGCGGGGTGTTCTCCTACGAGCAGTACTTC
CASSSYSGVFSYEQYF
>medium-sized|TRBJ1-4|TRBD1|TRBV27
TGTGCCAGCAGTCCGATAAACTCGGACAGGGGCTGGGAAAAACTGTTTTTT
CASSPINSDRGWEKLFF
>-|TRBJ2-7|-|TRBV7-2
TGTGCCAGCAGCTTTTTGGGGAGCTCCTACGAGCAGTACTTC
CASSFLGSSYEQYF
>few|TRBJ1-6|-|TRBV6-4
TGTGCCAGCAGTGACTCAGGAGGTCTAAGCTCCTATAATTCACCCCTCCACTTT
CASSDSGGLSSYNSPLHF
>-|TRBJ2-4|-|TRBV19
TGTGCCAGTAGCCCCCAGGCCAAAAACATTCAGTACTTC
CASSPQAKNIQYF
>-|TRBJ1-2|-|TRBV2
TGTGCCAGCAGTGAGCCGGGGGAAAATGGCTACACCTTC
CASSEPGENGYTF
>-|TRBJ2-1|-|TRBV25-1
TGTGCCAGCAGTGAATCGGTGGAGAACCCATACTACAATGAGCAGTTCTTC
CASSESVENPYYNEQFF